These T cell receptor beta chains were read from a single sample in a study of neurological immune-mediated disorders. TCRdb re-called the 5' RACE reads through MiXCR, storing one row per CDR3 protein. Among 40,000 to 50,000 distinct CDR3 sequences listed, 10% were seen once. The specimen sequenced was PBMCs. The receptors stem from a woman aged 40 to 50 with HTLV-1-associated myelopathy (HAM/TSP). CDR3s include the opening cysteine and the closing phenylalanine or tryptophan. Fields, in order: D gene, V gene, J gene, clone size, CDR3 DNA, CDR3 protein. D genes are given only for firm matches. Clone size is stated in some rows and not others, as once, few, many or a class when expanded.

d_call: TRBD1
v_call: TRBV12-3/TRBV12-4
j_call: TRBJ1-5
clone_size: many
cdr3_nt: TGTGCCAGCACCGCTGGGACAGCACAGCCCCAGCATTTT
cdr3_aa: CASTAGTAQPQHF

d_call: .
v_call: TRBV9
j_call: TRBJ2-3
clone_size: many
cdr3_nt: TGTGCCAGCAGCAGGGCCGAAGATACGCAGTATTTT
cdr3_aa: CASSRAEDTQYF

d_call: .
v_call: TRBV4-1
j_call: TRBJ2-3
clone_size: many
cdr3_nt: TGCGCCAGCAGCCACACAAGCGGCCGGGGCACAGATACGCAGTATTTT
cdr3_aa: CASSHTSGRGTDTQYF

d_call: TRBD1
v_call: TRBV5-6
j_call: TRBJ1-4
clone_size: many
cdr3_nt: TGTGCCAGCAGCCCGTGGACAGGGGATGAAAAACTGTTTTTT
cdr3_aa: CASSPWTGDEKLFF

d_call: .
v_call: TRBV21-1
j_call: TRBJ2-1
clone_size: many
cdr3_nt: TGTGCCAGCAGCTGGGGCCGGGGATGGCATGAGCAGTTCTTC
cdr3_aa: CASSWGRGWHEQFF

d_call: .
v_call: TRBV24-1
j_call: TRBJ2-3
clone_size: many
cdr3_nt: TGTGCCACCAGTGACCCGGGCTTGAAGTCCGACACGCAGTATTTT
cdr3_aa: CATSDPGLKSDTQYF

d_call: .
v_call: TRBV6-5
j_call: TRBJ2-4
clone_size: .
cdr3_nt: TGTACCAGCATTAAACAAACATGGGACATTCAGTACTTC
cdr3_aa: CTSIKQTWDIQYF

d_call: .
v_call: TRBV6-2/TRBV6-3
j_call: TRBJ1-1
clone_size: many
cdr3_nt: TGTGCCAGCAGTTACGGGGAGAACACTGAAGCTTTCTTT
cdr3_aa: CASSYGENTEAFF

d_call: .
v_call: TRBV5-1
j_call: TRBJ2-1
clone_size: many
cdr3_nt: TGCGCCAGCAGCTCCACAGGGAGAGGGGCGGATGAGCAGTTCTTC
cdr3_aa: CASSSTGRGADEQFF

d_call: .
v_call: TRBV27
j_call: TRBJ1-6
clone_size: many
cdr3_nt: TGTGCCAGCAGTTTAGTTCTTAGGGGTAATTCACCCCTCCACTTT
cdr3_aa: CASSLVLRGNSPLHF

d_call: .
v_call: TRBV7-9
j_call: TRBJ1-2
clone_size: many
cdr3_nt: TGTGCCAGCGGTCCCCGGGAGGGGTATGGCTACACCTTC
cdr3_aa: CASGPREGYGYTF

d_call: TRBD1
v_call: TRBV20-1
j_call: TRBJ2-5
clone_size: many
cdr3_nt: TGCAGTGCTAGAGCGACAGGGGGAGAGACCCAGTACTTC
cdr3_aa: CSARATGGETQYF

d_call: .
v_call: TRBV10-3
j_call: TRBJ2-5
clone_size: many
cdr3_nt: TGTGCCATCAGCGGAGGTCTAATACAAGAGACCCAGTACTTC
cdr3_aa: CAISGGLIQETQYF

d_call: TRBD2
v_call: TRBV20-1
j_call: TRBJ2-1
clone_size: many
cdr3_nt: TGCAGTGCGCGAGGGACTAGCGGAACGCGGGAGCAGTTCTTC
cdr3_aa: CSARGTSGTREQFF

d_call: .
v_call: TRBV9
j_call: TRBJ1-5
clone_size: many
cdr3_nt: TGTGCCAGCAGCGTAGGGATCGGCAGCAATCAGCCCCAGCATTTT
cdr3_aa: CASSVGIGSNQPQHF

d_call: .
v_call: TRBV30
j_call: TRBJ1-2
clone_size: many
cdr3_nt: TGTGCCTGGAGTGTTGGCCCCTACCGAGGAGGCTACACCTTC
cdr3_aa: CAWSVGPYRGGYTF

d_call: .
v_call: TRBV9
j_call: TRBJ2-2
clone_size: many
cdr3_nt: TGTGCCAGCAGCATTCAGATAACTAGCCCCGACACCGGGGAGCTGTTTTTT
cdr3_aa: CASSIQITSPDTGELFF

d_call: .
v_call: TRBV7-9
j_call: TRBJ1-5
clone_size: many
cdr3_nt: TGTGCCAGCAGCTTAAAGGGCGAAGATCAGCCCCAGCATTTT
cdr3_aa: CASSLKGEDQPQHF

d_call: TRBD2
v_call: TRBV2
j_call: TRBJ2-2
clone_size: many
cdr3_nt: TGTGCCAGCACTCGGGGGGAAAGAACCGGGGAGCTGTTTTTT
cdr3_aa: CASTRGERTGELFF

d_call: TRBD2
v_call: TRBV4-1
j_call: TRBJ2-4
clone_size: many
cdr3_nt: TGCGCCAGCAGTCAGTTAAGGCTAGCGGGGGCCCTAGCCAAAAACATTCAGTACTTC
cdr3_aa: CASSQLRLAGALAKNIQYF

d_call: .
v_call: TRBV5-1
j_call: TRBJ1-1
clone_size: many
cdr3_nt: TGCGCCAGTAAGACAGGTGCAACGAACGGTTGGACTGAAGCTTTCTTT
cdr3_aa: CASKTGATNGWTEAFF

d_call: .
v_call: TRBV4-3
j_call: TRBJ1-6
clone_size: many
cdr3_nt: TGCGCCAGCAGCTCACGACTGGGGGGGGATAATTCACCCCTCCACTTT
cdr3_aa: CASSSRLGGDNSPLHF

d_call: .
v_call: TRBV5-1
j_call: TRBJ2-1
clone_size: many
cdr3_nt: TGCGCCAGCAGCTTGAGGACCTACAATGAGCAGTTCTTC
cdr3_aa: CASSLRTYNEQFF

d_call: .
v_call: TRBV10-3
j_call: TRBJ2-7
clone_size: few
cdr3_nt: TGTGCCATCAGTGTCCCAGGGGACTACGAGCAGTACTTC
cdr3_aa: CAISVPGDYEQYF

d_call: TRBD1
v_call: TRBV11-3
j_call: TRBJ2-7
clone_size: .
cdr3_nt: TGTGCCAGCAGCCATAATCCCGGGACAGGAACCCACGAGCAGTACTTC
cdr3_aa: CASSHNPGTGTHEQYF

d_call: TRBD2
v_call: TRBV2
j_call: TRBJ2-1
clone_size: many
cdr3_nt: TGTGCCAGCCCCCCGGGGGGGGGAGGCTCCTACAATGAGCAGTTCTTC
cdr3_aa: CASPPGGGGSYNEQFF

d_call: .
v_call: TRBV9
j_call: TRBJ2-1
clone_size: many
cdr3_nt: TGTGCCAGCAGCGCCTGGGACGGGGATGAGCAGTTCTTC
cdr3_aa: CASSAWDGDEQFF

d_call: .
v_call: TRBV5-1
j_call: TRBJ1-2
clone_size: many
cdr3_nt: TGCGCCAGCAGCCCGAGCTCCGGACGGAACTATGGCTACACCTTC
cdr3_aa: CASSPSSGRNYGYTF

d_call: TRBD1
v_call: TRBV7-8
j_call: TRBJ2-7
clone_size: many
cdr3_nt: TGTGCCAGCAGCCTTAGGACAGGCCCCTACGAGCAGTACTTC
cdr3_aa: CASSLRTGPYEQYF

d_call: TRBD1
v_call: TRBV20-1
j_call: TRBJ1-5
clone_size: many
cdr3_nt: TGCAGTGCTTCGGGACAGGATAGCAATCAGCCCCAGCATTTT
cdr3_aa: CSASGQDSNQPQHF

d_call: .
v_call: TRBV5-1
j_call: TRBJ1-1
clone_size: many
cdr3_nt: TGCGCCAGCAGCTTGGCTTCTGGAGGACACACTGAAGCTTTCTTT
cdr3_aa: CASSLASGGHTEAFF